This entry lists 7 T cell receptor beta chains sequenced from one sample in a study of identical twins. TCRdb re-called the 5' RACE reads with MiXCR, one entry per CDR3 protein. The profile shows some 730,000 distinct CDR3 sequences, 15% to 20% of them singletons. The data were also submitted as part of a second study, on T cells expressing NK-cell markers.

The material sequenced was PBMCs. Receptors originate from a young woman in good health.

This chain connects TRBV12-3 or TRBV12-4 to TRBJ2-7; 8 nucleotides line up with TRBD2. This CDR3 spans 15 amino acids. With V trimmed by 8 bases and J by 1 base, 10 bases remained unmatched. The CDR3, as DNA: TGTGCCAGCCGCCCCCGCCGGGAGGGTTCCTACGAGCAGTACTTC. As protein: CASRPRREGSYEQYF.

The chain employs TRBV7-9 and TRBJ1-1; D is perhaps TRBD1 (6 bases). This CDR3 has 14 residues. Trimming left V 4 bases short and J 4 bases short, with 13 bases between. The germline V gene has CDR1 SEHNR and CDR2 FQNEAQ (reference sequence). The CDR3 DNA is TGTGCCAGCAGCTCCGCACAGGGAGCCACTGAAGCTTTCTTT. It codes for CASSSAQGATEAFF.

The chain has TRBV7-9 and TRBJ2-7; no definite D call. V lost 3 bases to trimming and J lost 2 bases, with 8 bases between them. The CDR3 loop spans 13 amino acids. The germline V gene encodes CDR1 SEHNR and CDR2 FQNEAQ (reference sequence). The CDR3 bases are TGTGCCAGCAGCTTTGACGGAGCCTACGAGCAGTACTTC. This codes for CASSFDGAYEQYF.

The rearrangement uses TRBV25-1 and TRBJ1-5; D unresolved. The CDR3 has 13 residues. V gave up 1 base and J gave up 9 bases, with 10 bases separating them. The germline V gene has CDR1 MGHDK and CDR2 SYGVNS. The DNA for the CDR3 is TGTGCCAGCAGTGAATTGGGCTCACGGCCCCAGCATTTT. This encodes CASSELGSRPQHF. The complete variable domain, with remaining parts taken from reference TRBV25-1 and TRBJ1-5, reads EADIYQTPRYLVIGTGKKITLECSQTMGHDKMYWYQQDPGMELHLIHYSYGVNSTEKGDLSSESTVSRIRTEHFPLTLESARPSHTSQYLCASSELGSRPQHFGDGTRLSIL.

This chain joins TRBV7-9 and TRBJ2-7, with D hard to call. The germline V gene has CDR1 SEHNR and CDR2 FQNEAQ (reference sequence). The CDR3 has 14 residues. Trimming shortened V by 5 bases and J by 0 bases, and 11 bases separated the two germline ends. The CDR3 DNA reads as TGTGCCAGCAGCCGTAGCAGTTCCTCCTACGAGCAGTACTTC. It encodes CASSRSSSSYEQYF. The complete variable domain, with remaining parts taken from reference TRBV7-9 and TRBJ2-7, reads DTGVSQNPRHKITKRGQNVTFRCDPISEHNRLYWYRQTLGQGPEFLTYFQNEAQLEKSRLLSDRFSAERPKGSFSTLEIQRTEQGDSAMYLCASSRSSSSYEQYFGPGTRLTVT.

The chain recombines TRBV10-3 with TRBJ2-1, with D perhaps TRBD2 (7 bases). V lost 10 bases and J lost 7, with 20 bases in between. Germline loops: CDR1 ENHRY, CDR2 SYGVKD. The CDR3 extends over 14 amino acids. CDR3 loop: CATGGGAEENEQFF. The CDR3 DNA is TGTGCCACCGGAGGGGGGGCCGAAGAGAATGAGCAGTTCTTC.

This clonotype was detected only a few times. This chain connects TRBV5-1 to TRBJ1-1; unclear D gene. From germline, CDR1 is SGHRS and CDR2 YFSETQ. V dropped 4 bases and J dropped 1 base, with 8 bases sitting between them. The CDR3 contains 13 residues. CDR3 in DNA: TGCGCCAGCAGCCAAACAGCGAACACTGAAGCTTTCTTT. It is translated as CASSQTANTEAFF.